This T cell receptor (beta chain) was observed in a study of blood T cells in healthy people across ages. Next came a second PCR, run for roughly 6 to 11 cycles, which used a sample-barcoded 5' primer along with a J-beta primer mix. Every sample returned 2.5 million or more CDR3-containing paired-end reads. MiXCR, run by TCRdb on the 5' RACE reads, gives a single entry per CDR3 protein. The table has some 1.7 million distinct CDR3 sequences, approximately 28% seen once. Peripheral blood, ten milliliters per donor, was collected. The CDR3 contains 12 residues. Germline V gives CDR1 ENHRY, CDR2 SYGVKD. This clonotype was detected a few times.

Sequenced input: blood. The chain links TRBV10-3 to TRBJ2-5; 7 nucleotides match TRBD2. The J call may not be correct, given that the DNA end is closer to TRBJ2-7. The TCR was taken from a woman in her twenties or thirties in good health. In DNA, the CDR3 is TGTGCCATCAGTGTAGCGGGCGGCGAGCAGTACTTC. Its protein product is CAISVAGGEQYF.